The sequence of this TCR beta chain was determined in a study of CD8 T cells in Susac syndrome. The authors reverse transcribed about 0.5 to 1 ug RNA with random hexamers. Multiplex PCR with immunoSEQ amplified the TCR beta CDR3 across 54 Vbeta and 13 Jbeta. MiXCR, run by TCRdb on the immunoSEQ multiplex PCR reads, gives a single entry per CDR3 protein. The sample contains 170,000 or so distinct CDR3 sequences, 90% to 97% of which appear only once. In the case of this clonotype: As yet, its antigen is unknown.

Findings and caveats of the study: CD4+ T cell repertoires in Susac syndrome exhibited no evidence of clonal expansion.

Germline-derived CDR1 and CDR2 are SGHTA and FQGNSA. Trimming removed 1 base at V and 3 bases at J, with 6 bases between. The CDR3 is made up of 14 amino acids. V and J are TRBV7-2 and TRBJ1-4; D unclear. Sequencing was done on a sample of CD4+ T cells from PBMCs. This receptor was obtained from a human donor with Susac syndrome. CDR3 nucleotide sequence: TGTGCCAGCAGCTTAGGAGGGTCTAATGAAAAACTGTTTTTT. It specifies CASSLGGSNEKLFF. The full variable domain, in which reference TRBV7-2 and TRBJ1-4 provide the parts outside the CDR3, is GAGVSQSPSNKVTEKGKDVELRCDPISGHTALYWYRQSLGQGLEFLIYFQGNSAPDKSGLPSDRFSAERTGGSVSTLTIQRTQQEDSAVYLCASSLGGSNEKLFFGSGTQLSVL.